This T cell receptor (beta chain) emerged from a study of blood T cell repertoires in COVID-19. Whole-study context: Researchers got acute and convalescent COVID-19 samples from the United States, Italy and Spain. T cells, B-cell-depleted T cells, or PBMCs provided the cDNA or gDNA that served as material.

How the authors handled the data: Amplification of reference gene primers provided the estimated nucleated cell counts. Some clones are missing from TCRdb's copy, which holds only in-frame ones; the method was immunoSEQ multiplex PCR. That table is the source of V, J and clone size, and D and trimming were worked out from the DNA. The profile shows 250,000 to 300,000 clones, about 81% of them singletons. Participants, about 18 to 95 years old, spanned about two dozen US areas. This CDR3 region has 17 residues. Germline V gene lookup returns CDR1 MNHNS and CDR2 SASEGT. Germline trimming cut 4 bases from V and 4 bases from J; bases unmatched to any gene: 9.

The source of this sequence is a man aged 25 to 40 with acute COVID-19. The material sequenced was PBMCs or T cells enriched from blood (not recorded which). The chain has TRBV6-1 and TRBJ2-5, with 13 bases that match TRBD2. The CDR3 DNA follows: TGTGCCAGCAGTGTGAGGACTAGCGGGGGTCCACGAGAGACCCAGTACTTC. Its protein is CASSVRTSGGPRETQYF.